The table lists the clone carrying this TCR beta chain with a few counts. The target antigen is unknown. Clones were read by immunoSEQ multiplex PCR, and TCRdb kept only the in-frame ones, dropping some. This table holds roughly 40,000 clones, 70% to 90% found once. The sample belongs to a study of a mutant IDH1 vaccine in newly diagnosed glioma. Whole-study context: Commencement of vaccination occurred 4-6 weeks following radiotherapy alone, or concurrently with temozolomide cycles.

The time point: week 5, during vaccination. Vaccinated patients received 300 ug of mutant IDH1 20-mer peptide per dose, with topical imiquimod. CDR1 is SGHTA, CDR2 FQGNSA, per germline. V lost 0 bases and J 0 bases, leaving 9 bases between the germline ends. This CDR3 has 15 amino acids. The sample here was PBMCs, taken from a glioma patient whose treatment included an IDH1 peptide vaccine. The clonotype originates from a man in his forties with glioma. The rearrangement joins TRBV7-2 to TRBJ2-7; D is uncertain. The CDR3 DNA sequence: TGTGCCAGCAGCTTAGCTAGCCTGAGCTCCTACGAGCAGTACTTC. Amino acid sequence: CASSLASLSSYEQYF.